The next 21 T cell receptor beta chains were all read from a single sample in a study of blood T cell repertoires in COVID-19. Libraries were prepared by immunoSEQ multiplex PCR; TCRdb keeps only in-frame clonotypes and omits some of them. The sample records about 250,000 clones, roughly 80% being singletons. Sequencing was done on a sample of peripheral blood. The origin of the receptors is a woman older than 75 with active or convalescent COVID-19.

The genes are TRBV18 and TRBJ1-5; tentative D call: TRBD1 (6 bases). Trimming pared 3 bases from V and 0 bases from J, leaving 12 bases between. The CDR3 spans 16 residues. Germline values: CDR1 KGHSH, CDR2 LQKENI. The CDR3 protein is CASSPRTDYSNQPQHF. The CDR3 DNA follows: TGTGCCAGCTCACCCCGGACAGATTATAGCAATCAGCCCCAGCATTTT.

This chain connects TRBV12-5 to TRBJ1-6; the D gene is possibly TRBD1 (6 bases). Germline values: CDR1 LGHNT, CDR2 FRNRAP. Trimming cost V 7 bases and J 0 bases, with 19 bases left between them. The CDR3 has 18 amino acids. The CDR3 is CASALSRTAGSYNSPLHF. CDR3 DNA: TGTGCTAGTGCGTTATCCCGGACAGCCGGCTCCTATAATTCACCCCTCCACTTT.

The gene calls are TRBV10-2 and TRBJ2-1; 8 positions match TRBD2. With 6 bases clipped from V and 5 bases from J, the junction kept 9 bases outside the gene matches. This CDR3 is 15 amino acids long. Germline V gene sequence: CDR1 WSHSY, CDR2 SAAADI. The CDR3 DNA sequence: TGCGCCAGCAGAGCACCGGGACTAGGCCACAATGAGCAGTTCTTC. It yields the protein CASRAPGLGHNEQFF.

This clone appeared a single time. The V and J genes are TRBV19 and TRBJ1-2; no clear D. CDR1 is LNHDA and CDR2 is SQIVND in the germline V gene (reference sequence). The CDR3 contains 15 residues. The germline V and J ends were trimmed by 1 base and 0 bases, with 9 bases remaining between them. The CDR3 protein is CASSIGQATNYGYTF. CDR3 in DNA: TGTGCCAGTAGTATAGGCCAGGCCACTAACTATGGCTACACCTTC.

V gene TRBV3-1 (or the pseudogene TRBV3-2) combines with J gene TRBJ2-7; D might be TRBD1 (5 bases). This CDR3 has 15 residues. The V and J ends lost 4 bases and 4 bases respectively, with 17 bases between them. Per the germline V gene, CDR1 is LGHDT and CDR2 is YNNKEL (reference sequence). The CDR3 nucleotides read TGTGCCAGCAGCCTTCTAGGGGCTGATGTTTACGAGCAGTACTTC. It translates to CASSLLGADVYEQYF.

V and J are TRBV10-3 and TRBJ1-1; perhaps TRBD1 as D (6 bases). The CDR3 runs to 15 residues. The germline gives CDR1 ENHRY, CDR2 SYGVKD. Trimming took 2 bases from V and 1 from J, leaving 11 bases between them. The CDR3 nucleotides read TGTGCCATCAGTGAGGGGGGGGGCTGGAACACTGAAGCTTTCTTT. It codes for CAISEGGGWNTEAFF.

The DNA of the CDR3 is TGTGCCAGCAGCTTAGTCGCGCAGGGGGCTTGGTACGGCTACACCTTC. It yields the protein CASSLVAQGAWYGYTF. The chain links TRBV7-2 to TRBJ1-2; 8 bases fit TRBD1. V shed 1 base and J 8 bases; nucleotides not matched to a gene: 12. In germline, CDR1 is SGHTA, CDR2 FQGNSA. CDR3 length equals 16 residues.

The V gene is TRBV28, the J gene TRBJ1-5, with D perhaps matching TRBD1 (5 bases). Trimming removed 5 bases from V and 2 bases from J, with 19 bases in between. The CDR3 is 17 residues long. Germline CDR1 reads MDHEN; CDR2 reads SYDVKM. The CDR3 DNA is TGTGCCAGCAGTATCAGGGTACTGGGAACCGGCAATCAGCCCCAGCATTTT. Amino acids: CASSIRVLGTGNQPQHF.

V gene TRBV7-2 combines with J gene TRBJ2-5, with 8 nucleotides matching TRBD1. J gave up 4 bases and V 6 bases, and 7 bases lay outside the gene matches. The CDR3 runs to 14 residues. Germline V gene lookup returns CDR1 SGHTA and CDR2 FQGNSA. CDR3 nucleotide sequence: TGTGCCAGCAGAACCGGGACAGGCGCAGAGACCCAGTACTTC. It translates to CASRTGTGAETQYF.

This clone was counted a single time. The V gene is TRBV29-1, the J gene TRBJ1-1; 7 bases are a match to TRBD1. Germline trimming cut 5 bases from V and 0 bases from J; bases unmatched to any gene: 9. Germline V lookup: CDR1 SQVTM, CDR2 ANQGSEA. The CDR3 runs 15 residues. The chain's CDR3 is CSVLKQGLMNTEAFF. The CDR3 nucleotides are TGCAGCGTTTTAAAACAGGGGCTGATGAACACTGAAGCTTTCTTT.

V gene TRBV28 combines with J gene TRBJ1-6; weak D call: TRBD1 (6 bases). Trimming cost V 8 bases and J 7 bases, with 9 bases left between them. Germline lookup yields CDR1 MDHEN and CDR2 SYDVKM. The CDR3 spans 12 residues. CDR3 in amino acids: CASRDTNSPLHF. CDR3 in DNA: TGTGCCAGCCGGGACACCAATTCACCCCTCCACTTT.

The rearrangement links TRBV4-1 to TRBJ2-7; D is perhaps TRBD2 (6 bases). CDR1 is MGHRA, CDR2 YSYEKL, per germline. Trimming took off 1 base at V and 1 base at J, with 8 bases between the two ends. This CDR3 has 14 residues. The chain's CDR3 is CASSQAEGSYEQYF. The CDR3 DNA reads TGCGCCAGCAGCCAAGCGGAGGGGTCCTACGAGCAGTACTTC.

A few counts support this clone. The rearrangement uses TRBV10-3 and TRBJ2-7; 9 bases are shared with TRBD2. Germline trimming cut 2 bases from V and 4 bases from J; bases unmatched to any gene: 12. CDR3 size: 17 residues. Germline CDR1 is ENHRY and CDR2 is SYGVKD. The CDR3 protein is CAISEGGGLAGLYEQYF. CDR3 sequence (DNA): TGTGCCATCAGTGAGGGGGGGGGCCTAGCGGGATTATACGAGCAGTACTTC.

This clone was seen more than once but under ten times. J is TRBJ1-2 and V is TRBV3-1 (or the pseudogene TRBV3-2); weak D call: TRBD1 (6 bases). V was pared by 3 bases and J by 2 bases, with 22 bases between. The germline V gene encodes CDR1 LGHDT and CDR2 YNNKEL (reference sequence). This CDR3 has 18 residues. This CDR3 reads CASSQGEPLGRGNYGYTF. The CDR3 DNA is TGTGCCAGCAGCCAGGGGGAGCCTTTAGGGAGGGGGAACTATGGCTACACCTTC.

This clone was detected only once. The chain joins TRBV18 to TRBJ1-1, with 8 bases lining up with TRBD1. V gave up 0 bases and J gave up 8 bases; unmatched junction bases: 5. The CDR3 runs 14 residues. The germline V gene has CDR1 KGHSH and CDR2 LQKENI. The DNA for the CDR3 is TGTGCCAGCTCACCACCGAGCGACAGGGGAGAAGCTTTCTTT. It codes for CASSPPSDRGEAFF.

V gene TRBV19 combines with J gene TRBJ2-1; TRBD1 matches 9 bases. This CDR3 has 16 residues. CDR1 is LNHDA and CDR2 is SQIVND in the germline V gene (reference sequence). The V segment lost 2 bases and the J segment 4 bases; nucleotides outside the gene matches: 6. As DNA, the CDR3 is TGTGCCAGTAGTATAAGGACAGGGGCCGATTACAATGAGCAGTTCTTC. Protein: CASSIRTGADYNEQFF.

This chain links TRBV30 with TRBJ1-1; no definite D call. Per germline, CDR1 GTSNPN and CDR2 SVGIG (reference sequence). Trimming shortened V by 2 bases and J by 5 bases, and 9 bases separated the two germline ends. This CDR3 is built from 12 residues. The CDR3 sequence: CAWSFPLTEAFF. The DNA for the CDR3 is TGTGCCTGGAGTTTTCCTTTGACTGAAGCTTTCTTT.

This clone was seen just once. The V call is TRBV24-1, the J call TRBJ2-5, with TRBD2 matching 9 bases. Germline-derived CDR1 and CDR2 are KGHDR and SFDVKD. V shed 3 bases and J 4 bases; nucleotides not matched to a gene: 8. The CDR3 is 16 residues long. This CDR3 reads CATSDRGGLARETQYF. In nucleotides, the CDR3 is TGTGCCACCAGTGATCGCGGGGGACTAGCTCGAGAGACCCAGTACTTC.

The chain joins TRBV3-1 (or the pseudogene TRBV3-2) to TRBJ1-5, with D possibly TRBD1 on 6 matching bases. V lost 4 bases to trimming and J lost 7 bases, with 11 bases between them. Germline values: CDR1 LGHDT, CDR2 YNNKEL (reference sequence). This CDR3 spans 13 amino acids. The CDR3 region is CASSPTGNQPQHF. The DNA for the CDR3 is TGTGCCAGCAGCCCAACAGGGAACCAGCCCCAGCATTTT.

The V and J genes are TRBV28 and TRBJ1-5; no definite D call. V lost 3 bases and J lost 7, with 16 bases in between. Germline V gene lookup returns CDR1 MDHEN and CDR2 SYDVKM. The CDR3 has 15 residues. CDR3 protein: CASSFWRQRGQPQHF. The CDR3 region has the DNA TGTGCCAGCAGTTTTTGGAGGCAAAGAGGCCAGCCCCAGCATTTT.

This clone appeared once. V is TRBV7-2 and J is TRBJ1-2, with a tentative D call TRBD1 (5 bases). The V and J ends lost 1 base and 13 bases respectively, with 13 bases between them. This CDR3 has 12 residues. Germline values: CDR1 SGHTA, CDR2 FQGNSA. The DNA of the CDR3 is TGTGCCAGCAGCTTAGGTTCAGGGAAGTTCACCTTC. This sequence encodes CASSLGSGKFTF.